The rows below give T cell receptor beta chains drawn from one sample of a study of CD8 T cells in Susac syndrome. TCRdb re-called the immunoSEQ multiplex PCR reads through MiXCR, storing one row per CDR3 protein. Among under 200,000 distinct CDR3 sequences listed, roughly nine tenths were seen once. Sequencing was carried out using CD4+ T cells from PBMCs. These receptors originate from a human donor with Susac syndrome. CDR3s include the opening cysteine and the closing phenylalanine or tryptophan. The order of the fields is V gene, clone size, J gene, D gene, CDR3 protein, CDR3 DNA. A D gene is named only where the DNA matches it firmly. Where a row states a size, it is once, few, many or the class of an expanded clone; other rows omit it.

TRBV5-4,NA,TRBJ1-1,NA,CASSSDGEAFF,TGTGCCAGCAGCTCGGACGGTGAAGCTTTCTTT
TRBV6-1,few,TRBJ2-3,NA,CAATTYLTGTDTQYF,TGTGCCGCCACTACGTATCTTACAGGCACAGATACGCAGTATTTT
TRBV19,NA,TRBJ2-7,NA,CASSVLQGKEQYF,TGTGCCAGTAGTGTGTTACAGGGTAAGGAGCAGTACTTC
TRBV7-9,NA,TRBJ1-1,NA,CASSLPMTGTEAFF,TGTGCCAGCAGCTTGCCGATGACGGGCACTGAAGCTTTCTTT
TRBV19,NA,TRBJ1-4,TRBD1,CASTPGQRNEKLFF,TGTGCCAGTACCCCGGGACAGCGTAATGAAAAACTGTTTTTT
TRBV27,NA,TRBJ1-5,NA,CASRGTLNQPQHF,TGTGCCAGCAGAGGGACGTTGAATCAGCCCCAGCATTTT
TRBV20-1,NA,TRBJ1-6,NA,CSARKGNSPLHF,TGCAGTGCTAGAAAGGGGAATTCACCCCTCCACTTT
TRBV20-1,NA,TRBJ1-5,NA,CSARSGRNLHF,TGCAGTGCTAGATCAGGGAGAAATCTGCATTTT
TRBV27,once,TRBJ1-2,NA,CASSLSDGPYGYTF,TGTGCCAGCAGTTTATCGGACGGCCCCTATGGCTACACCTTC
TRBV6-2/TRBV6-3,NA,TRBJ2-2,TRBD2,CASSWTSVPNTGELFF,TGTGCCAGCAGCTGGACTAGCGTTCCGAACACCGGGGAGCTGTTTTTT
TRBV3-1,NA,TRBJ2-6,NA,CASSLDDSGANVLTF,TGTGCCAGCAGCCTGGACGACTCTGGGGCCAACGTCCTGACTTTC
TRBV2,once,TRBJ2-6,NA,CASTREGALTLGANVLTF,TGTGCCAGCACCCGGGAGGGGGCGCTAACTCTGGGGGCCAACGTCCTGACTTTC
TRBV3-1,NA,TRBJ2-1,TRBD2,CASSQKREGDNEQFF,TGTGCCAGCAGCCAAAAGCGGGAGGGTGACAATGAGCAGTTCTTC
TRBV2,NA,TRBJ2-5,NA,CASLNNERLGTQYF,TGTGCCAGCCTTAACAACGAGAGGCTGGGGACCCAGTACTTC
TRBV20-1,once,TRBJ1-1,NA,CSANNDRNTEAFF,TGCAGTGCTAACAACGACAGGAACACTGAAGCTTTCTTT
TRBV5-1,NA,TRBJ2-1,TRBD1,CASRGQGRNEQFF,TGCGCCAGCAGGGGACAGGGGAGGAATGAGCAGTTCTTC
TRBV7-8,NA,TRBJ1-3,NA,CASSLDRSSGNTIYF,TGTGCCAGCAGCTTAGACCGTTCCTCTGGAAACACCATATATTTT
TRBV18,NA,TRBJ2-5,NA,CASSPLTRQETQYF,TGTGCCAGCTCACCACTGACCAGACAAGAGACCCAGTACTTC
TRBV3-1,NA,TRBJ2-6,NA,CASSQGLGISGANVLTF,TGTGCCAGCAGCCAAGGACTTGGCATCTCTGGGGCCAACGTCCTGACTTTC
TRBV7-2,NA,TRBJ2-3,NA,CASSLALQTSTDTQYF,TGTGCCAGCAGCTTAGCGCTCCAGACTAGCACAGATACGCAGTATTTT
TRBV20-1,NA,TRBJ1-2,NA,CSARDPVNYGYTF,TGCAGTGCTAGAGATCCGGTGAACTATGGCTACACCTTC
TRBV30,NA,TRBJ1-5,NA,CAWSDLEAGIGNQPQHF,TGTGCCTGGAGTGATTTGGAGGCGGGGATAGGCAATCAGCCCCAGCATTTT
TRBV5-5,NA,TRBJ2-7,NA,CASSLASIYEQYF,TGTGCCAGCAGCTTGGCAAGCATCTACGAGCAGTACTTC
TRBV19,once,TRBJ2-3,NA,CASGPISTDTQYF,TGTGCCAGTGGCCCAATTAGCACAGATACGCAGTATTTT
TRBV19,NA,TRBJ1-1,NA,CASSSSQMNTEAFF,TGTGCCAGTAGTAGTAGCCAGATGAACACTGAAGCTTTCTTT
TRBV15,NA,TRBJ2-7,TRBD2,CATSRDLLAGAHEQYF,TGTGCCACCAGCAGAGATCTACTAGCGGGAGCCCACGAGCAGTACTTC
TRBV5-1,NA,TRBJ2-3,TRBD2,CASRPRPWERGNTPDTQYF,TGCGCCAGCAGGCCGCGTCCCTGGGAGCGGGGGAACACGCCAGATACGCAGTATTTT
TRBV5-1,NA,TRBJ1-1,TRBD1,CASSLTGTGLGRRGTEAFF,TGCGCCAGCAGCTTAACCGGGACAGGGTTAGGACGTCGCGGCACTGAAGCTTTCTTT
TRBV7-2,NA,TRBJ1-5,NA,CASSQTSEPQPQHF,TGTGCCAGCAGCCAAACGTCGGAGCCCCAGCCCCAGCATTTT
TRBV5-1,NA,TRBJ2-7,TRBD1,CASSLVGTGGYEQYF,TGCGCCAGCAGCTTGGTCGGGACAGGGGGCTACGAGCAGTACTTC
TRBV20-1,NA,TRBJ2-3,TRBD2,CSAGGLAGGSDTQYF,TGCAGTGCTGGAGGACTAGCGGGAGGTTCAGATACGCAGTATTTT
TRBV20-1,NA,TRBJ2-1,NA,CSARVIGKDNEQFF,TGCAGTGCTAGAGTGATTGGGAAAGACAATGAGCAGTTCTTC
TRBV12-3/TRBV12-4,few,TRBJ2-7,NA,CASSLGGSSYEQYF,TGTGCCAGCAGTTTAGGCGGATCCTCCTACGAGCAGTACTTC
TRBV5-1,few,TRBJ2-7,TRBD1,CASSSAGGYEQYF,TGCGCCAGCAGCTCGGCAGGGGGCTACGAGCAGTACTTC
TRBV20-1,NA,TRBJ2-7,NA,CSATSGTPWEQYF,TGCAGTGCCACCTCCGGGACTCCTTGGGAGCAGTACTTC
TRBV18,few,TRBJ1-5,NA,CASSPQDSNQPQHF,TGTGCCAGCTCACCCCAGGATAGCAATCAGCCCCAGCATTTT
TRBV12-3/TRBV12-4,NA,TRBJ2-7,NA,CASSLSTGRPAGEQYF,TGTGCCAGCAGTCTCTCAACGGGACGCCCGGCAGGCGAGCAGTACTTC
TRBV12-3/TRBV12-4,NA,TRBJ1-1,TRBD1,CASSFRGQAEAFF,TGTGCCAGCAGTTTCAGAGGACAGGCTGAAGCTTTCTTT
TRBV6-5,NA,TRBJ2-3,TRBD2,CASSWGPTSGVTDTQYF,TGTGCCAGCAGTTGGGGGCCGACTAGCGGGGTCACAGATACGCAGTATTTT
TRBV6-1,NA,TRBJ1-2,NA,CASMRQANYGYTF,TGTGCCAGCATGCGCCAGGCTAACTATGGCTACACCTTC
TRBV30,NA,TRBJ1-6,NA,CASHAEVNSPLHF,TGTGCCTCCCATGCCGAGGTGAATTCACCCCTCCACTTT
TRBV13,once,TRBJ2-1,TRBD2,CASRAASGGPNEQFF,TGTGCCAGCAGGGCAGCTAGCGGGGGTCCGAATGAGCAGTTCTTC
TRBV10-3,NA,TRBJ1-5,TRBD1,CAISEGPGQTQPQHF,TGTGCCATCAGTGAAGGTCCGGGACAGACTCAGCCCCAGCATTTT
TRBV6-1,once,TRBJ2-5,TRBD2,CASSPPGLAYFAGETQYF,TGTGCCAGCAGTCCACCGGGACTAGCGTACTTTGCGGGGGAGACCCAGTACTTC
TRBV5-1,NA,TRBJ2-3,TRBD2,CASSLWTSVDTQYF,TGCGCCAGCAGCTTATGGACTAGTGTAGATACGCAGTATTTT
TRBV6-5,NA,TRBJ1-4,NA,CASSSGEKLFF,TGTGCCAGCAGTTCAGGGGAAAAACTGTTTTTT
TRBV30,few,TRBJ1-2,TRBD1,CAWEGQGSGYTF,TGTGCCTGGGAGGGACAGGGATCTGGCTACACCTTC
TRBV27,few,TRBJ2-3,TRBD1,CASSLYRGDTDTQYF,TGTGCCAGCAGTTTATACAGGGGGGACACAGATACGCAGTATTTT
TRBV20-1,NA,TRBJ2-3,TRBD2,CSAQRLAGADTQYF,TGCAGCGCCCAACGCCTAGCGGGAGCAGATACGCAGTATTTT
TRBV19,NA,TRBJ1-5,TRBD1,CASSWPGTDNQPQHF,TGTGCCAGTAGTTGGCCCGGGACAGACAATCAGCCCCAGCATTTT